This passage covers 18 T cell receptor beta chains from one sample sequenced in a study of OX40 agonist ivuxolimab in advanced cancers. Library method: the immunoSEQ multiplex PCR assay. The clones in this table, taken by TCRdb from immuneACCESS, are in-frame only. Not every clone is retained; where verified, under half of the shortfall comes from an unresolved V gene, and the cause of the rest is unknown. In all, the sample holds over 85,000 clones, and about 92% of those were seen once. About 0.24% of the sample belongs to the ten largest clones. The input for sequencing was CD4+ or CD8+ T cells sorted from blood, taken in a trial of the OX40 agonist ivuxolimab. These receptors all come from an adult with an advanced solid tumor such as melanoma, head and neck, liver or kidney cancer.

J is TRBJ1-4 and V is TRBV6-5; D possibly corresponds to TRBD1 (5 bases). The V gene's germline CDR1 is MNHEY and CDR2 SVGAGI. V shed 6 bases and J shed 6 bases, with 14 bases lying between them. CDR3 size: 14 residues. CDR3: CASRPGTFYEKLFF. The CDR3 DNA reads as TGTGCCAGCAGACCCGGGACCTTTTATGAAAAACTGTTTTTT.

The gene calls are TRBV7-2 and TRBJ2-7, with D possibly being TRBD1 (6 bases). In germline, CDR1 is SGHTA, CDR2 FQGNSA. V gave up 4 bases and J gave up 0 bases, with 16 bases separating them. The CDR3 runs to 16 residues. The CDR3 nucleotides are TGTGCCAGCAGCTACTCCGGGACAAGCAGCTCCTACGAGCAGTACTTC. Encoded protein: CASSYSGTSSSYEQYF. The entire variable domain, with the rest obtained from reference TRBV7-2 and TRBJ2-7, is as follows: GAGVSQSPSNKVTEKGKDVELRCDPISGHTALYWYRQSLGQGLEFLIYFQGNSAPDKSGLPSDRFSAERTGGSVSTLTIQRTQQEDSAVYLCASSYSGTSSSYEQYFGPGTRLTVT.

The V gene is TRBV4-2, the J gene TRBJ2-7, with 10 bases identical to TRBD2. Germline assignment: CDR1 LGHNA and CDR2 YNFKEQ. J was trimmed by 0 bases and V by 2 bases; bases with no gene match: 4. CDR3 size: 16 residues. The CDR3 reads CASSQLAGDRSYEQYF. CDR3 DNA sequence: TGTGCCAGCAGCCAACTAGCGGGGGACCGCTCCTACGAGCAGTACTTC.

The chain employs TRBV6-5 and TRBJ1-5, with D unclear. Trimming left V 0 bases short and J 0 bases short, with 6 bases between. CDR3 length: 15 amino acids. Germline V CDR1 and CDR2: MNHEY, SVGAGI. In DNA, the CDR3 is TGTGCCAGCAGTTACTCTCGGAATAGCAATCAGCCCCAGCATTTT. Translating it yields CASSYSRNSNQPQHF.

Here the CDR3 reads CASSFVGGPSYEQYF. CDR3 bases: TGTGCCAGCAGTTTTGTGGGGGGGCCCTCCTACGAGCAGTACTTC. The chain is built from TRBV28 and TRBJ2-7, with a weak D call TRBD2 (7 bases). Germline lookup yields CDR1 MDHEN and CDR2 SYDVKM. The V gene lost 3 bases and the J gene lost 0 bases, with 12 bases spanning the gap. CDR3 length: 15 residues.

CDR3 sequence (DNA): TGTGCCAGTAGCACAACACCGGGCCGTGCCACAGATACGCAGTATTTT. Residues: CASSTTPGRATDTQYF. The V call is TRBV19, the J call TRBJ2-3; D remains unclear. The germline gives CDR1 LNHDA, CDR2 SQIVND (reference sequence). This CDR3 comprises 16 residues. The V end was cut by 6 bases, the J end by 2 bases, with 18 bases between. Filled out from reference TRBV19 and TRBJ2-3, the complete variable domain reads DGGITQSPKYLFRKEGQNVTLSCEQNLNHDAMYWYRQDPGQGLRLIYYSQIVNDFQKGDIAEGYSVSREKKESFPLTVTSAQKNPTAFYLCASSTTPGRATDTQYFGPGTRLTVL.

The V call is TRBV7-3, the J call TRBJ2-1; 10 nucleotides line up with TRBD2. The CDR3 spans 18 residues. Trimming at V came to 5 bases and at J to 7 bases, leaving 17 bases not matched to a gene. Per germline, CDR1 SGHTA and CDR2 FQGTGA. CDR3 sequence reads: CASSLPGLASSRRNEQFF. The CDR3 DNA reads TGTGCCAGCAGCCTCCCGGGACTAGCGTCGTCAAGGAGGAATGAGCAGTTCTTC.

This CDR3 is CSAAKEDTQYF. In DNA, the CDR3 is TGCAGTGCTGCCAAGGAGGATACGCAGTATTTT. The chain recombines TRBV20-1 with TRBJ2-3; no firm D call. Germline values: CDR1 DFQATT, CDR2 SNEGSKA (reference sequence). The CDR3 runs 11 residues. The germline V and J ends were trimmed by 5 bases and 6 bases, with 9 bases remaining between them.

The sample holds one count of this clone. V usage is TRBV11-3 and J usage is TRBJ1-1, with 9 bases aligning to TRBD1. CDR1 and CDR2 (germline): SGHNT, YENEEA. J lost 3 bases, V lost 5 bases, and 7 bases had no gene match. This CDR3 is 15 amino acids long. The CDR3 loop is CASSPGQGRDTEAFF. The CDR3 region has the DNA TGTGCCAGCAGCCCTGGACAGGGGAGGGACACTGAAGCTTTCTTT.

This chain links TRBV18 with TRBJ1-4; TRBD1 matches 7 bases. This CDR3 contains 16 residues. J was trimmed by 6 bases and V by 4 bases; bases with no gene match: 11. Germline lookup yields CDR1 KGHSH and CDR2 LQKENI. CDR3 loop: CASSRTFDRADEKLFF. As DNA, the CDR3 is TGTGCCAGCTCACGTACGTTCGACAGGGCTGATGAAAAACTGTTTTTT.

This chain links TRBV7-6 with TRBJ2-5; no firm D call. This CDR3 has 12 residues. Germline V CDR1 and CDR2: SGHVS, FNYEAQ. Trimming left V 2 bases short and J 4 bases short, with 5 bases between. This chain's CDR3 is CASSLFGETQYF. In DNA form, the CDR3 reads TGTGCCAGCAGCTTATTTGGAGAGACCCAGTACTTC.

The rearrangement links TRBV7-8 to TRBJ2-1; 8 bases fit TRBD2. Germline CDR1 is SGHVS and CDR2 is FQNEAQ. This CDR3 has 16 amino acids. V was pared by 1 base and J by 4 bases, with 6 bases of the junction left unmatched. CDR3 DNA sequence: TGTGCCAGCAGCTTAGTAGCGGGGATTCGATACAATGAGCAGTTCTTC. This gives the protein CASSLVAGIRYNEQFF.

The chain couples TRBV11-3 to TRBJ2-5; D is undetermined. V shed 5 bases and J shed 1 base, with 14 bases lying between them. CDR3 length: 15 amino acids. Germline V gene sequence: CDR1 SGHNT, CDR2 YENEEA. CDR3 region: CASSKGRNPQETQYF. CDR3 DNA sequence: TGTGCCAGCAGCAAGGGCCGGAACCCCCAAGAGACCCAGTACTTC.

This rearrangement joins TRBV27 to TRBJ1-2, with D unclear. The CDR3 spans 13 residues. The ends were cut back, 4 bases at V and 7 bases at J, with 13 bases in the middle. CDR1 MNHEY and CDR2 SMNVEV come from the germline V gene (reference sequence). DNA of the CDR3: TGTGCCAGCAGTTACAGATCCGGCTTTGGCTACACCTTC. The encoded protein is CASSYRSGFGYTF.

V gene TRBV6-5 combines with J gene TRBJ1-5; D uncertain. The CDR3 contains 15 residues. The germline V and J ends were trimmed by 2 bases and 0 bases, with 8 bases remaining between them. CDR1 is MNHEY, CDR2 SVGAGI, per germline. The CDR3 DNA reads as TGTGCCAGCAGTTACAGCTACTATAGCAATCAGCCCCAGCATTTT. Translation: CASSYSYYSNQPQHF.

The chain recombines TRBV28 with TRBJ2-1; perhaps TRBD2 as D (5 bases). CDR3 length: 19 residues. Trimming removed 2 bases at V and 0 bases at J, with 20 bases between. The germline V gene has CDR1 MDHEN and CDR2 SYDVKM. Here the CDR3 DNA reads TGTGCCAGCAGTTTAGATCCGACTGGACTTGGAAGCTCCTACAATGAGCAGTTCTTC. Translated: CASSLDPTGLGSSYNEQFF.

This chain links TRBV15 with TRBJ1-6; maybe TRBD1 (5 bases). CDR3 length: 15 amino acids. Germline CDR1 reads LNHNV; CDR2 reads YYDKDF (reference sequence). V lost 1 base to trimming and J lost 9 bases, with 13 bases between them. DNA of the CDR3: TGTGCCACCAGCAGAGTAGCCGAGGGGAGTTCACCCCTCCACTTT. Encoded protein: CATSRVAEGSSPLHF.

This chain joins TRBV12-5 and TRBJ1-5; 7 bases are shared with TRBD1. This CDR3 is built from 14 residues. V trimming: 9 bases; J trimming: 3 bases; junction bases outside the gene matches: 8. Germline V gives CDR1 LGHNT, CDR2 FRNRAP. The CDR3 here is CASQGQTYNQPQHF. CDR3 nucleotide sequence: TGTGCTAGCCAGGGACAGACTTACAATCAGCCCCAGCATTTT.